The source of this T cell receptor (beta chain) is a study of cytomegalovirus exposure and HLA in healthy donors. General observations from the study: Follow-up analysis seemed to connect common viral pathogens with several of the most significant clusters identified. In an earlier analysis, about 87% or about 30%: the productive usage of most TCR beta V segments.

Primers included in the PCR were 60 Vbeta and 13 Jbeta primers. The table came from immunoSEQ multiplex PCR; TCRdb's copy has only in-frame clones and leaves some out. Among 200,000 to 250,000 clones listed, approximately 80% were seen once. Details on this clone: The antigen is unknown.

This receptor was taken from a girl aged 2-10 years in good health and CMV-seronegative. The sequenced sample consisted of PBMCs.

The CDR3 reads CASSFTGTGGWNEQFF. The CDR3 DNA sequence: TGTGCCAGCAGTTTCACCGGGACAGGGGGCTGGAATGAGCAGTTCTTC. The V gene is TRBV6-5, the J gene TRBJ2-1, with 12 bases matching TRBD1. The CDR3 covers 16 residues. V gave up 4 bases and J gave up 7 bases; unmatched junction bases: 8. Germline V gives CDR1 MNHEY, CDR2 SVGAGI.